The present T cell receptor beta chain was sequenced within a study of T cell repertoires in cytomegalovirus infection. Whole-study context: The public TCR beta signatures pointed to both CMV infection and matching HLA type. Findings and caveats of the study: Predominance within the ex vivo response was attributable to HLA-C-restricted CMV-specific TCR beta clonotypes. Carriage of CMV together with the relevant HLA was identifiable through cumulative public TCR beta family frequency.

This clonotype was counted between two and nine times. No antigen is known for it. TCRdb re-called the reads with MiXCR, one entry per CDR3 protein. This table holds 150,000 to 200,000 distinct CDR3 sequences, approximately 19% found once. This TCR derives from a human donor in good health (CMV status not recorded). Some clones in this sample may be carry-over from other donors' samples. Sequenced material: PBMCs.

CDR3 coding DNA: TGTGCCAGCAGCGTAGATCCGGGTCCCTACGAGCAGTACTTC. Translating it yields CASSVDPGPYEQYF. The chain uses TRBV9 and TRBJ2-7, with D unresolved. CDR1 is SGDLS, CDR2 YYNGEE, per germline. V lost 0 bases to trimming and J lost 2 bases, with 9 bases between them. CDR3 length: 14 amino acids.